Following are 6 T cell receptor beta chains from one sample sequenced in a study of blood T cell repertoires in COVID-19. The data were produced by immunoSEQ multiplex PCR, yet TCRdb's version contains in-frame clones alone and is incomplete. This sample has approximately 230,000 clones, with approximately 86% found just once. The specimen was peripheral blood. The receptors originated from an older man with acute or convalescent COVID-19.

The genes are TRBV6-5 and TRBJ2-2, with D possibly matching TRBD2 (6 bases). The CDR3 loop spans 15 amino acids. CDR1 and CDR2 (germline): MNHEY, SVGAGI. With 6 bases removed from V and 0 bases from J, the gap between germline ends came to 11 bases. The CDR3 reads CASRGLGSNTGELFF. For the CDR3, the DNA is TGTGCCAGCAGGGGACTGGGATCGAACACCGGGGAGCTGTTTTTT.

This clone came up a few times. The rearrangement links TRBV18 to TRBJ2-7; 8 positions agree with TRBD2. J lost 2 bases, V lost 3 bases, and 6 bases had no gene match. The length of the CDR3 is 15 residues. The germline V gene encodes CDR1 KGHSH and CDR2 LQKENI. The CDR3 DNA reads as TGTGCCAGCTCACCGGGACTAGACGCCCCCTACGAGCAGTACTTC. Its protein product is CASSPGLDAPYEQYF.

This CDR3 is CASSMEAAYNEQFF. The DNA for the CDR3 is TGTGCCAGTAGTATGGAAGCGGCCTACAATGAGCAGTTCTTC. The J gene is TRBJ2-1, the V gene TRBV19, with a possible D match to TRBD2 (5 bases). This CDR3 has 14 residues. V lost 3 bases to trimming and J lost 2 bases, with 8 bases between them. Germline V gene lookup returns CDR1 LNHDA and CDR2 SQIVND (reference sequence).

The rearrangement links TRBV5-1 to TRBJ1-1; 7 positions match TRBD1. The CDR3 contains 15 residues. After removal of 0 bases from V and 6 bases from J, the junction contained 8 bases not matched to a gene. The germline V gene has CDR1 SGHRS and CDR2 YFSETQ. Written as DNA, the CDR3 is TGCGCCAGCAGCTTGGGGAGGGGGCCAAGGCCTGAAGCTTTCTTT. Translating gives CASSLGRGPRPEAFF.

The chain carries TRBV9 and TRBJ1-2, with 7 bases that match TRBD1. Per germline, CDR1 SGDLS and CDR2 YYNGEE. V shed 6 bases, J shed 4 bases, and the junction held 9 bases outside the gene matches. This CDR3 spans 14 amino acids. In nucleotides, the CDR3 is TGTGCCAGCACCCCAATGGGACAGATCTATGGCTACACCTTC. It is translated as CASTPMGQIYGYTF.

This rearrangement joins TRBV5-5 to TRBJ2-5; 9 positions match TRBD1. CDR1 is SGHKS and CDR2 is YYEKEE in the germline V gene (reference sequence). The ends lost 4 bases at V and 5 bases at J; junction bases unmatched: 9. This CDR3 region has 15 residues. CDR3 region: CASSTIGTGRETQYF. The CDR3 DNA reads TGTGCCAGCAGCACCATCGGGACAGGGAGGGAGACCCAGTACTTC.